Listed here are 25 T cell receptor beta chains from one sample, sequenced in a study of shared clonotypes between healthy human individuals. Here immunoSEQ multiplex PCR was the method, and the copy in TCRdb shows in-frame clones only, minus some. The sample consists of roughly 1 million clones, about four fifths of them appearing once. The sample was memory CD4+ T cells from PBMCs. Subset given: CD45RA-negative fraction. These receptors were obtained from a man aged 18 to 29 in good health. Some clones in this sample may be carry-over from other donors' samples.

V is TRBV2 and J is TRBJ1-3; D gene ambiguous. This CDR3 has 14 amino acids. V gave up 4 bases and J gave up 3 bases, with 10 bases separating them. The germline gives CDR1 SNHLY, CDR2 FYNNEI. The CDR3 sequence is CASSAVGNGNTIYF. The CDR3 DNA is TGTGCCAGCAGTGCGGTAGGGAATGGAAACACCATATATTTT.

This chain uses TRBV30 with TRBJ2-3; no reliable D call. The CDR3 has 12 amino acids. The germline V gene has CDR1 GTSNPN and CDR2 SVGIG (reference sequence). V lost 2 bases and J lost 8, with 11 bases in between. CDR3 amino acids: CAWSLTGSTQYF. Written as DNA, the CDR3 is TGTGCCTGGAGTCTTACGGGCAGTACGCAGTATTTT.

V and J are TRBV9 and TRBJ2-5; 7 bases agree with TRBD1. The V segment lost 4 bases and the J segment 4 bases; nucleotides outside the gene matches: 10. The CDR3 is made up of 15 amino acids. Germline V gene lookup returns CDR1 SGDLS and CDR2 YYNGEE. This CDR3 reads CASSKVQGSGETQYF. The CDR3 DNA sequence: TGTGCCAGCAGCAAAGTACAGGGGTCGGGAGAGACCCAGTACTTC.

The chain links TRBV7-2 to TRBJ2-1, with TRBD2 identical over 10 bases. V lost 2 bases to trimming and J lost 1 base; unmatched junction nucleotides: 8. The CDR3 is 18 residues long. Germline-derived CDR1 and CDR2 are SGHTA and FQGNSA. CDR3 in amino acids: CASSLRSGRAGSYNEQFF. CDR3 nucleotide sequence: TGTGCCAGCAGCTTAAGGAGCGGGAGGGCCGGATCCTACAATGAGCAGTTCTTC. Complete variable domain (other parts from reference TRBV7-2 and TRBJ2-1): GAGVSQSPSNKVTEKGKDVELRCDPISGHTALYWYRQSLGQGLEFLIYFQGNSAPDKSGLPSDRFSAERTGGSVSTLTIQRTQQEDSAVYLCASSLRSGRAGSYNEQFFGPGTRLTVL.

The V gene is TRBV6-1, the J gene TRBJ1-1; maybe TRBD1 (5 bases). The germline gives CDR1 MNHNS, CDR2 SASEGT. Trimming shortened V by 2 bases and J by 1 base, and 14 bases separated the two germline ends. The CDR3 totals 16 residues. The CDR3 protein is CASSEHGGRGNTEAFF. CDR3 nucleotides: TGTGCCAGCAGTGAACACGGGGGTCGAGGGAACACTGAAGCTTTCTTT.

The chain recombines TRBV5-1 with TRBJ1-4; D is possibly TRBD1 (5 bases). CDR1 is SGHRS, CDR2 YFSETQ, per germline. Trimming pared 3 bases from V and 6 bases from J, leaving 12 bases between. The CDR3 is 14 residues long. The CDR3 region is CASSSGAADEKLFF. The CDR3 bases are TGCGCCAGCAGCTCCGGGGCTGCGGATGAAAAACTGTTTTTT.

J is TRBJ2-7 and V is TRBV2; TRBD1 matches at 7 bases. CDR3 length: 13 residues. V gave up 6 bases and J gave up 11 bases; unmatched junction bases: 13. CDR1 is SNHLY and CDR2 is FYNNEI in the germline V gene. CDR3 residues: CASRSDLFGTEYF. CDR3 sequence (DNA): TGTGCCAGCAGATCAGACCTGTTCGGGACAGAGTACTTC.

The CDR3 is CASSTHTGGKNYEQYF. The CDR3 DNA sequence: TGTGCCAGTAGTACCCACACAGGGGGGAAGAACTACGAGCAGTACTTC. The rearrangement joins TRBV19 to TRBJ2-7; the match to TRBD1 covers 8 bases. Trimming cost V 4 bases and J 3 bases; bases outside gene matches: 11. The CDR3 totals 16 residues. Germline V gene data show CDR1 as LNHDA and CDR2 as SQIVND (reference sequence).

The chain joins TRBV30 to TRBJ2-5; D ambiguous. The germline V gene encodes CDR1 GTSNPN and CDR2 SVGIG (reference sequence). V lost 4 bases, J lost 5 bases, and 17 bases lay in between. CDR3 length: 14 residues. The CDR3 DNA reads as TGTGCCTGGAACCTACAGCCGGGTGAGGAGACCCAGTACTTC. This encodes CAWNLQPGEETQYF. Full variable domain (outside the CDR3, taken from reference TRBV30 and TRBJ2-5): SQTIHQWPATLVQPVGSPLSLECTVEGTSNPNLYWYRQAAGRGLQLLFYSVGIGQISSEVPQNLSASRPQDRQFILSSKKLLLSDSGFYLCAWNLQPGEETQYFGPGTRLLVL.

The chain has TRBV5-1 and TRBJ1-3; D might be TRBD1 (6 bases). Trimming stripped 4 bases from V and 0 bases from J, with 14 bases between. The CDR3 is 16 amino acids. The germline gives CDR1 SGHRS, CDR2 YFSETQ. The CDR3 spells CASSPQGLVSGNTIYF. The DNA for the CDR3 is TGCGCCAGCAGCCCACAGGGTCTGGTCTCTGGAAACACCATATATTTT.

CDR3 region: CASRAGGEGTEAFF. In nucleotides, the CDR3 is TGTGCCAGCAGAGCAGGGGGCGAAGGGACTGAAGCTTTCTTT. The genes are TRBV6-5 and TRBJ1-1; 8 nucleotides match TRBD1. This CDR3 comprises 14 residues. Germline V CDR1 and CDR2: MNHEY, SVGAGI. Trimming at V came to 6 bases and at J to 5 bases, leaving 8 bases not matched to a gene.

The DNA for the CDR3 is TGCGCCAGCAGCCCCCGGACTAGCTGGGGAGGCAATGAGCAGTTCTTC. Encoded protein: CASSPRTSWGGNEQFF. This sequence joins TRBV5-1 and TRBJ2-1; 8 bases line up with TRBD2. The germline V gene encodes CDR1 SGHRS and CDR2 YFSETQ. The CDR3 consists of 16 residues. Trimming at V came to 4 bases and at J to 6 bases, leaving 12 bases not matched to a gene.

J is TRBJ1-2 and V is TRBV7-6, with 7 nucleotides matching TRBD1. From germline, CDR1 is SGHVS and CDR2 FNYEAQ. The V and J ends lost 6 bases and 4 bases, in that order; junction bases with no gene match: 11. The CDR3 is 15 residues long. The chain's CDR3 is CASSPDTTGTYGYTF. CDR3 nucleotide sequence: TGTGCCAGCAGTCCGGACACGACAGGGACCTATGGCTACACCTTC.

This clone was observed a handful of times. This chain uses TRBV6-5 with TRBJ1-3; D might be TRBD1 (5 bases). V was trimmed by 2 bases and J by 9 bases, leaving 11 bases between them. The germline V gene encodes CDR1 MNHEY and CDR2 SVGAGI. The CDR3 has 13 residues. DNA for the CDR3: TGTGCCAGCAGTTACCGCGACAGAGGCACCATATATTTT. Translation: CASSYRDRGTIYF.

Concerning this clone: This clone may be a read error of a much larger clone one base away. This same CDR3 is encoded by further DNA sequences in the sample. The chain recombines TRBV28 with TRBJ1-1, with unresolved D. Germline CDR1 reads MDHEN; CDR2 reads SYDVKM. Trimming shortened V by 6 bases and J by 0 bases, and 5 bases separated the two germline ends. The CDR3 has 12 amino acids. This CDR3 reads CASSFMNTEAFF. CDR3 coding DNA: TGTGCCAGCAGCTTCATGAACACTGAAGCTTTCTTT.

This clone was seen a handful of times. The chain links TRBV6-5 to TRBJ1-3; perhaps TRBD1 as D (6 bases). The CDR3 length is 16 residues. Trimming pared 0 bases from V and 1 base from J, leaving 10 bases between. Germline-derived CDR1 and CDR2 are MNHEY and SVGAGI. The CDR3 bases are TGTGCCAGCAGTTACTCTCAGGGGTGGTCTGGAAACACCATATATTTT. This gives the protein CASSYSQGWSGNTIYF.

This clone occurred once. The V call is TRBV9, the J call TRBJ2-1, with 7 bases identical to TRBD2. CDR3 length: 14 residues. Germline V gene data show CDR1 as SGDLS and CDR2 as YYNGEE. J gave up 7 bases and V 0 bases, and 4 bases lay outside the gene matches. CDR3 DNA: TGTGCCAGCAGCGTAGTAAGCGGGAAAAATGAGCAGTTCTTC. Its protein is CASSVVSGKNEQFF. Supplemented by reference TRBV9 and TRBJ2-1, the full variable domain reads DSGVTQTPKHLITATGQRVTLRCSPRSGDLSVYWYQQSLDQGLQFLIQYYNGEERAKGNILERFSAQQFPDLHSELNLSSLELGDSALYFCASSVVSGKNEQFFGPGTRLTVL.

The genes are TRBV5-5 and TRBJ2-7; 16 bases agree with TRBD2. This CDR3 is built from 18 residues. J was trimmed by 4 bases and V by 4 bases; bases with no gene match: 11. CDR1 is SGHKS, CDR2 YYEKEE, per germline (reference sequence). The CDR3 sequence: CASSTPGTSGRAWYEQYF. The CDR3 bases are TGTGCCAGCAGCACCCCTGGGACTAGCGGGAGGGCTTGGTACGAGCAGTACTTC.

The chain combines TRBV5-1 with TRBJ2-3; D gene uncertain. Trimming left V 0 bases short and J 4 bases short, with 9 bases between. Germline lookup yields CDR1 SGHRS and CDR2 YFSETQ. The CDR3 loop spans 14 amino acids. The DNA for the CDR3 is TGCGCCAGCAGCTTGGAGGGTACCGCAGATACGCAGTATTTT. Amino acid sequence: CASSLEGTADTQYF.

The rearrangement joins TRBV7-2 to TRBJ2-3; TRBD1 might be the D (6 bases). CDR1 SGHTA and CDR2 FQGNSA come from the germline V gene. CDR3 length equals 15 residues. V was cut by 5 bases and J by 2 bases, with 14 bases left in between. CDR3 nucleotide sequence: TGTGCCAGCAGCCCGTGGACAGAATACACAGATACGCAGTATTTT. Protein product: CASSPWTEYTDTQYF.

The V call is TRBV5-4, the J call TRBJ1-4, with 8 bases that match TRBD1. Germline V gene lookup returns CDR1 SGHNT and CDR2 YYREEE (reference sequence). Trimming cost V 4 bases and J 8 bases; bases outside gene matches: 10. CDR3 length: 15 amino acids. CDR3 nucleotide sequence: TGTGCCAGCAGCACGTCGACAGGGGACCTCGAAAAACTGTTTTTT. Translated, it gives CASSTSTGDLEKLFF.

The chain joins TRBV6-4 to TRBJ1-1; 8 positions match TRBD1. Losses at the gene ends were 7 bases for V and 6 bases for J; bases not matched to a gene: 7. The CDR3 runs 13 residues. Germline-derived CDR1 and CDR2 are MRHNA and SNTAGT. The CDR3 spells CASNGQGSPEAFF. CDR3 in DNA: TGTGCCAGCAATGGACAGGGATCCCCTGAAGCTTTCTTT.

With regard to this clone: This sample also contains other DNA sequences that code for the same CDR3. The gene calls are TRBV7-3 and TRBJ2-7; 7 bases align to TRBD2. Germline-derived CDR1 and CDR2 are SGHTA and FQGTGA. This CDR3 has 14 amino acids. Losses at the gene ends were 2 bases for V and 2 bases for J; bases not matched to a gene: 3. CDR3 region: CASSLSAGAYEQYF. The CDR3 coding sequence is TGTGCCAGCAGCTTATCGGCGGGGGCCTACGAGCAGTACTTC.

This sequence joins TRBV25-1 and TRBJ2-7, with 9 bases aligning to TRBD1. This CDR3 contains 15 residues. The germline V gene encodes CDR1 MGHDK and CDR2 SYGVNS. J gave up 4 bases and V 3 bases, and 7 bases lay outside the gene matches. The chain's CDR3 is CASSDDRGARYEQYF. The DNA of the CDR3 is TGTGCCAGCAGTGATGACAGGGGGGCGCGGTACGAGCAGTACTTC.

Only a few counts were recorded for this clone. The J gene is TRBJ2-6, the V gene TRBV11-2; D is possibly TRBD1 (6 bases). This CDR3 comprises 17 residues. The germline V gene has CDR1 SGHAT and CDR2 FQNNGV. The V end was cut by 7 bases, the J end by 1 base, with 17 bases between. The CDR3 DNA follows: TGTGCCAGCACCGGACAGTACACTCTTTCTGGGGCCAACGTCCTGACTTTC. It encodes CASTGQYTLSGANVLTF.